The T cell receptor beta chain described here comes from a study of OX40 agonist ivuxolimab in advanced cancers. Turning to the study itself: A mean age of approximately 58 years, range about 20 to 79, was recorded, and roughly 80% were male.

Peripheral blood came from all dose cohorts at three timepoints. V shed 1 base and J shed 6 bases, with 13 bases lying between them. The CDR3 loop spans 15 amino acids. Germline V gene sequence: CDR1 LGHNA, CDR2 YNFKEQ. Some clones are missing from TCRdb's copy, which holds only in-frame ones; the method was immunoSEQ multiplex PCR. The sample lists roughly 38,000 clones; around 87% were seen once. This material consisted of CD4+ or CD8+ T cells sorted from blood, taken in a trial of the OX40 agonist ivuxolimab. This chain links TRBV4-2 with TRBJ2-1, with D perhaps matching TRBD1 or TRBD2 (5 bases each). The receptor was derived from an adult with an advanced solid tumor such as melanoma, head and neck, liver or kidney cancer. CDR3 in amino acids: CASSQGGIKTNEQFF. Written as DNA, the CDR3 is TGTGCCAGCAGCCAAGGGGGGATCAAAACCAATGAGCAGTTCTTC.